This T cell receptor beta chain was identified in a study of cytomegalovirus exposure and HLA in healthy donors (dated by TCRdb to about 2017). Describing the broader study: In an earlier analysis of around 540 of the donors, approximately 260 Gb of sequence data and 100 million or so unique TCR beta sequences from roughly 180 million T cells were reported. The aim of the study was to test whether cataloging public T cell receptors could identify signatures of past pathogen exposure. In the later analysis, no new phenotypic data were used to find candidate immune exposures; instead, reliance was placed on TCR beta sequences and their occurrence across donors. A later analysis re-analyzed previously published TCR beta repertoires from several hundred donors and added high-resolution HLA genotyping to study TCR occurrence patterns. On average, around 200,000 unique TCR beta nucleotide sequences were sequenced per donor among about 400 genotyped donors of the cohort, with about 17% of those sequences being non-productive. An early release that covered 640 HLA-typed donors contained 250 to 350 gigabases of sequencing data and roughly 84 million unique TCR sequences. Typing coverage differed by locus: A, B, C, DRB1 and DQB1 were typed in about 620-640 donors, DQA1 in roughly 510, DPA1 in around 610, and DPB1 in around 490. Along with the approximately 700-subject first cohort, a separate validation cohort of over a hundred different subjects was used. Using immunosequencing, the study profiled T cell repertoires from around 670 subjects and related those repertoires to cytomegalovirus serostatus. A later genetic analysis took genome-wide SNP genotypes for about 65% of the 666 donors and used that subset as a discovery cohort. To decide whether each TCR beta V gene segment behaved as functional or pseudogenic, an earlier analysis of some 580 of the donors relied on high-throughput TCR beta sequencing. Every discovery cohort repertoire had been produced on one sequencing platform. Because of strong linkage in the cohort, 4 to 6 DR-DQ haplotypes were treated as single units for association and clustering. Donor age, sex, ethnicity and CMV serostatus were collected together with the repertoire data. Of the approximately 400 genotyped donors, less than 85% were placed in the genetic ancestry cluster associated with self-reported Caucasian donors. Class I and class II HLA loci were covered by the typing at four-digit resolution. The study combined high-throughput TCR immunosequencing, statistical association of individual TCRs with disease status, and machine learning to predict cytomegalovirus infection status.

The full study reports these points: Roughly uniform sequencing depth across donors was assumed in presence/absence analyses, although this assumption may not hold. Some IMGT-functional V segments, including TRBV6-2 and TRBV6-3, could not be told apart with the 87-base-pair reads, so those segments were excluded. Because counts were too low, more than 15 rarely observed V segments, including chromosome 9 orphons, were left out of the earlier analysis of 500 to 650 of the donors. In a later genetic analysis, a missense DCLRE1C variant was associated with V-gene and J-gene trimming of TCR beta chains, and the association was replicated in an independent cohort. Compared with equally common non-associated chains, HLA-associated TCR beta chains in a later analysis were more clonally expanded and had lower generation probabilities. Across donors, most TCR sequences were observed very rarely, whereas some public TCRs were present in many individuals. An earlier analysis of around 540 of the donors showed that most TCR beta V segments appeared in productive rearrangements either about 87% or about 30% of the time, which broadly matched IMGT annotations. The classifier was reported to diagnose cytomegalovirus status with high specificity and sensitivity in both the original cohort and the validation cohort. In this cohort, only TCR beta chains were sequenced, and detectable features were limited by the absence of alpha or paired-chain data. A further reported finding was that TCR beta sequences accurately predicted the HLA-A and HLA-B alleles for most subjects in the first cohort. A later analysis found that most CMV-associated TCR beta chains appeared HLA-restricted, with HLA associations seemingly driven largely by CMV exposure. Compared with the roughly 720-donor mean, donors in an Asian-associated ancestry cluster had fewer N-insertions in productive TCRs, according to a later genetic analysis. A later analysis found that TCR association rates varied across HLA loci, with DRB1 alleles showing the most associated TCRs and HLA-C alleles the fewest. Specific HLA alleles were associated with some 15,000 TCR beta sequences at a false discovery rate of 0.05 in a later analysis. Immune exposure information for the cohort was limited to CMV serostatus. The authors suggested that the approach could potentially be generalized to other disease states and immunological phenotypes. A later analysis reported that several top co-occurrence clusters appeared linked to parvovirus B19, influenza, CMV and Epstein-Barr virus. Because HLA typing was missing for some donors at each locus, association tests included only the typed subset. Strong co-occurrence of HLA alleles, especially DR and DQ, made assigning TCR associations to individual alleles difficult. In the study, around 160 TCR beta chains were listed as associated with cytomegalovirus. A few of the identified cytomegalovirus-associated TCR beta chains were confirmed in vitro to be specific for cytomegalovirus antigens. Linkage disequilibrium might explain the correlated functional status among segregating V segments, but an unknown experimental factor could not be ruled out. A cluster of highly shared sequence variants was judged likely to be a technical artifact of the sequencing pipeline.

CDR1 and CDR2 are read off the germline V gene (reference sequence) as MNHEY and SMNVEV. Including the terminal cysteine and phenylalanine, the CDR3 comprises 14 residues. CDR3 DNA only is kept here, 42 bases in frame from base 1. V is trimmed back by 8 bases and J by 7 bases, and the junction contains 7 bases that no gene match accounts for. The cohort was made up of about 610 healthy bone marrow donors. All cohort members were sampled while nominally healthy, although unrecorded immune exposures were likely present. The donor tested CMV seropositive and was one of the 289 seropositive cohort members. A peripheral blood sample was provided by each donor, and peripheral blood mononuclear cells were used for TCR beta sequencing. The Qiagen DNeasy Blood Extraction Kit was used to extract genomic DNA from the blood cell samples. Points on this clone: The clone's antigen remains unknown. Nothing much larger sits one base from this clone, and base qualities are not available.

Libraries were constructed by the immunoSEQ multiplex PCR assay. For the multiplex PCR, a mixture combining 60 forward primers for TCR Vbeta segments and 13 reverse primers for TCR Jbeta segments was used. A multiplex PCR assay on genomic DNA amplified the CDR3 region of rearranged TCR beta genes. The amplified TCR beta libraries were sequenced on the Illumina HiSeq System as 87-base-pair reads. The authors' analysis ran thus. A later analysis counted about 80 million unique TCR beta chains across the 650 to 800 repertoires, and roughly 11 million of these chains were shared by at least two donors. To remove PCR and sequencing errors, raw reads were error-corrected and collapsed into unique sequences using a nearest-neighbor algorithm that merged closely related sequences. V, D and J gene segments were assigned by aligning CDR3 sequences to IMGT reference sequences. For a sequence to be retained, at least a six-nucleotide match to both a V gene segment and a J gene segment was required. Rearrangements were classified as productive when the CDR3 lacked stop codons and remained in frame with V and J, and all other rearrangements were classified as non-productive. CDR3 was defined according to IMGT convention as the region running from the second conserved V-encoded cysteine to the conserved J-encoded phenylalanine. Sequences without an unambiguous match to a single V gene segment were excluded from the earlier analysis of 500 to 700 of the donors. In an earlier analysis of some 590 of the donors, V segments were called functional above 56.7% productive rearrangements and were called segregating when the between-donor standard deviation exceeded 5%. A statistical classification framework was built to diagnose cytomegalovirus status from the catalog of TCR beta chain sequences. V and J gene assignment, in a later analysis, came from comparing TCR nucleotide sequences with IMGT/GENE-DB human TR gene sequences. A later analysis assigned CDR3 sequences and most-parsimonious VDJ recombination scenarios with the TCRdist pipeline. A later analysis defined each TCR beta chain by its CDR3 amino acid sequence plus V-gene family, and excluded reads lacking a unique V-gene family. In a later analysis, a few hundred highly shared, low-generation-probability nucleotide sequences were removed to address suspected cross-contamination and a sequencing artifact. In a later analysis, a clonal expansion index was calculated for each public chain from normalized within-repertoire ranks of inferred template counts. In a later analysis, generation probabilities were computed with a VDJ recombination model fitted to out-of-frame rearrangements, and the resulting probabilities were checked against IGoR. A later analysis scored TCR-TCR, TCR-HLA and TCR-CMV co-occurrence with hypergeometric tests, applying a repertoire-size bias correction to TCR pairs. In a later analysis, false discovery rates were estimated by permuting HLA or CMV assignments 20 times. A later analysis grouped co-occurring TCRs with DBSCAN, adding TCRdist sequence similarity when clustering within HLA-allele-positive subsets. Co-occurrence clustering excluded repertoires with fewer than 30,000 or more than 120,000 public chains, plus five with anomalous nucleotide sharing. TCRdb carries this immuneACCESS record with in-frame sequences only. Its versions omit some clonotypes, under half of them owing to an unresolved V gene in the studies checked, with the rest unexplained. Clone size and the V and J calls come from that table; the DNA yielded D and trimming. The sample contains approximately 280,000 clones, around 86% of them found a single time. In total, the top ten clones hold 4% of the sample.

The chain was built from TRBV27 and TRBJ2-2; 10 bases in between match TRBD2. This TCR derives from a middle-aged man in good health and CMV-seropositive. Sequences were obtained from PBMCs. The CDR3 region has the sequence CASSSGRAFGELFF. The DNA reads TGTGCCAGCTCGAGCGGGAGGGCCTTCGGGGAGCTGTTTTTT.